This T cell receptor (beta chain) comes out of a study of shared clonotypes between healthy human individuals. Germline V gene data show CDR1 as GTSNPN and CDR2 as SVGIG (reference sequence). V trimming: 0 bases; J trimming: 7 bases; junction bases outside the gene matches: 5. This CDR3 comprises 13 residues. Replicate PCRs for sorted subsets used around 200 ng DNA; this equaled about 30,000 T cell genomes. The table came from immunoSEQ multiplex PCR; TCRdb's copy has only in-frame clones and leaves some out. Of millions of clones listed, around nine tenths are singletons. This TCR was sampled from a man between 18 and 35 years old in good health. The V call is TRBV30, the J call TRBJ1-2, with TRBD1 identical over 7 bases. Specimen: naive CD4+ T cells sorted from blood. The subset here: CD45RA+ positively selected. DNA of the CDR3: TGTGCCTGGAGTGTACAGGGGTTAGGTGGCTACACCTTC. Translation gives CAWSVQGLGGYTF.